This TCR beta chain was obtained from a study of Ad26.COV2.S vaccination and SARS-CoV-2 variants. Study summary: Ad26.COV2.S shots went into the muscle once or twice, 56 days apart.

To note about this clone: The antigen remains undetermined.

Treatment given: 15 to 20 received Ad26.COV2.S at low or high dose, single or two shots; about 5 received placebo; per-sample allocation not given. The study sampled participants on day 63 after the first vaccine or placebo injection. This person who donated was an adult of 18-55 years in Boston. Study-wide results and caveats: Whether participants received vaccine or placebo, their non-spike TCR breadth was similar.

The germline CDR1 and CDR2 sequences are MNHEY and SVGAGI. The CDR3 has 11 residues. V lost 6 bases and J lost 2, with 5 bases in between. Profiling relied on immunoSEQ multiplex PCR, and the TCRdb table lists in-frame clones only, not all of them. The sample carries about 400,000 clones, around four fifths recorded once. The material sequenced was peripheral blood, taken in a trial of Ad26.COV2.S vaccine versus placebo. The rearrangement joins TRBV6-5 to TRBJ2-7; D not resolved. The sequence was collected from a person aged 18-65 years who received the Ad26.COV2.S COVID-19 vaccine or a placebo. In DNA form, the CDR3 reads TGTGCCAGCAGCTGGACCTACGAGCAGTACTTC. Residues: CASSWTYEQYF.